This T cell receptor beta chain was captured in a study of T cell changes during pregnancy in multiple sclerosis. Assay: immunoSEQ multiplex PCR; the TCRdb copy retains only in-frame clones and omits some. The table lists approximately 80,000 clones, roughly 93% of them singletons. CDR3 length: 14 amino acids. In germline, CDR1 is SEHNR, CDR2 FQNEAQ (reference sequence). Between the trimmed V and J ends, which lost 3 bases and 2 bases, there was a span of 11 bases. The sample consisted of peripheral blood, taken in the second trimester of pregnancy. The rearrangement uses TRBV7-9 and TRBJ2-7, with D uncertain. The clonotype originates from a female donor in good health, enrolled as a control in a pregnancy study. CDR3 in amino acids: CASSLAGAAYEQYF. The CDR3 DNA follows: TGTGCCAGCAGCTTGGCAGGTGCAGCCTACGAGCAGTACTTC.